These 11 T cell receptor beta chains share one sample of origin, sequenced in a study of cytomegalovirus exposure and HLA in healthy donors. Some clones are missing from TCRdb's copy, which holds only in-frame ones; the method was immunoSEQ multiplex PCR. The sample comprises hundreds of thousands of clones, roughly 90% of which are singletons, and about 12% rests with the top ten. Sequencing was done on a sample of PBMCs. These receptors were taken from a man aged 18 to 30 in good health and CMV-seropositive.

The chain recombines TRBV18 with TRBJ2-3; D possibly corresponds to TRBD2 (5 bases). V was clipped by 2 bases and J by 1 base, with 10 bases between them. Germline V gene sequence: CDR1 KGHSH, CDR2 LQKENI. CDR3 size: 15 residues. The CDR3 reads CASSPTLGGTDTQYF. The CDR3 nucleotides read TGTGCCAGCTCACCAACTTTGGGAGGCACAGATACGCAGTATTTT.

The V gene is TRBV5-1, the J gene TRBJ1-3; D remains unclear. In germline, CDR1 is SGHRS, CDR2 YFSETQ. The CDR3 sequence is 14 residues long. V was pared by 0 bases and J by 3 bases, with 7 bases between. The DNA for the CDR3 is TGCGCCAGCAGCTTGGGACCGGTTGGAAACACCATATATTTT. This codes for CASSLGPVGNTIYF.

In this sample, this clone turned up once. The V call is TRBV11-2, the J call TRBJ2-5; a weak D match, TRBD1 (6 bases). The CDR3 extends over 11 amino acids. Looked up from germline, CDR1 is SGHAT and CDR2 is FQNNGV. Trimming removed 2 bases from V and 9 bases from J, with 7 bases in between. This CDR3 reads CASSLNRAQYF. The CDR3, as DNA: TGTGCCAGCAGCTTAAACAGGGCCCAGTACTTC.

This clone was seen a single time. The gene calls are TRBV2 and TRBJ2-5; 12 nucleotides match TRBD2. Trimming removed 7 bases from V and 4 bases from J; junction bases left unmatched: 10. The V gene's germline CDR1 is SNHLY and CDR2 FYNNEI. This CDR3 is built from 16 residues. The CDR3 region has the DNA TGTGCCAGCACCTTAGCCCCGGGACTAGCGGGAGAGACCCAGTACTTC. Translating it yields CASTLAPGLAGETQYF.

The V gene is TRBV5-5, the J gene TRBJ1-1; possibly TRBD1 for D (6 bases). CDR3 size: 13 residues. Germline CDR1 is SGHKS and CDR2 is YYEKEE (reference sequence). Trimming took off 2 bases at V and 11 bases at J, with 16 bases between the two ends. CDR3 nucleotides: TGTGCCAGCAGCTTTATACTGGGGGCGGATGCTTTCTTT. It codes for CASSFILGADAFF.

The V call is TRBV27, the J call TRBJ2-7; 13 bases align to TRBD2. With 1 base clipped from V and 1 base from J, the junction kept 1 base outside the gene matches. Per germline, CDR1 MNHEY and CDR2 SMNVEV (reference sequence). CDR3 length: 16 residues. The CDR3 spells CASSLLLAGGSYEQYF. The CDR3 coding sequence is TGTGCCAGCAGTTTATTACTAGCGGGAGGGTCCTACGAGCAGTACTTC.

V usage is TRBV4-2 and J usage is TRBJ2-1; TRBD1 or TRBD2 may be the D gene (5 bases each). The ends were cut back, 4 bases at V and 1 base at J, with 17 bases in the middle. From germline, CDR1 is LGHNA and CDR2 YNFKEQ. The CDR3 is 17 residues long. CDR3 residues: CASSLRRLGVSYNEQFF. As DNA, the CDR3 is TGTGCCAGCAGCCTGAGGCGGTTGGGGGTTTCCTACAATGAGCAGTTCTTC.

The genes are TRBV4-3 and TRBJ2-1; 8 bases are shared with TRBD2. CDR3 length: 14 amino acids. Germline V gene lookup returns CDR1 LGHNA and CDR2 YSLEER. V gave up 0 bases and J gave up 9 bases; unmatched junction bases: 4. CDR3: CASSQDRAGGEQFF. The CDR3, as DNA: TGCGCCAGCAGCCAAGACCGGGCGGGGGGTGAGCAGTTCTTC.

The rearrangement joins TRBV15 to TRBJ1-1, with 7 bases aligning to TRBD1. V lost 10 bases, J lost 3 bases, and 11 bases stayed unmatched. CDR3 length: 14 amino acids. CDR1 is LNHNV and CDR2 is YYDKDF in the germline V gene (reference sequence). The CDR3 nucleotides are TGTGCCATCTCCAGGGGAGACAGGGACACTGAAGCTTTCTTT. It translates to CAISRGDRDTEAFF.

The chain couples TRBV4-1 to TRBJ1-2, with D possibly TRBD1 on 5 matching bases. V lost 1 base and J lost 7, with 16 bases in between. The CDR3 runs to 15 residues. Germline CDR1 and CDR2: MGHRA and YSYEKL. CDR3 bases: TGCGCCAGCAGCCAAGCGGGGGTTATAGTGAGTGGCTACACCTTC. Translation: CASSQAGVIVSGYTF.

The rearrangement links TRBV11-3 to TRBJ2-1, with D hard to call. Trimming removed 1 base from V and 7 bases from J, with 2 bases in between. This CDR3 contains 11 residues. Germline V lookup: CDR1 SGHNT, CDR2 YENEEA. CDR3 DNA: TGTGCCAGCAGCTTAGGGAATGAGCAGTTCTTC. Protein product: CASSLGNEQFF.